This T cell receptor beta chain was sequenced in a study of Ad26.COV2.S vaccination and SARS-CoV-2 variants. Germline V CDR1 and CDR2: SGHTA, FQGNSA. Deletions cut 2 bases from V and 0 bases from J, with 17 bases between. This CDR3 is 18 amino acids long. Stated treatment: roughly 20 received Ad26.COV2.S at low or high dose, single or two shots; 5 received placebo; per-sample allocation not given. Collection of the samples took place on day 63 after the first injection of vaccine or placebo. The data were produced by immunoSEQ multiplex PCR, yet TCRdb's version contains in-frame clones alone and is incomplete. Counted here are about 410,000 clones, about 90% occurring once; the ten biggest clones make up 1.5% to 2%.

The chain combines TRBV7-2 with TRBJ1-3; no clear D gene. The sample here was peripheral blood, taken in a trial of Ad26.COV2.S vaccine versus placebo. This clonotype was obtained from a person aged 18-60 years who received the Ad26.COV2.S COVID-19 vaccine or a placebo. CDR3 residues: CASSLMARTDLSGNTIYF. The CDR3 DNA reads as TGTGCCAGCAGCTTAATGGCTCGGACGGATCTCTCTGGAAACACCATATATTTT.